Shown below are 20 T cell receptor beta chains from a single sample sequenced in a study of blood T cell repertoires in COVID-19. Measured with immunoSEQ multiplex PCR; TCRdb has only the in-frame clones, and not every one. The repertoire has 140,000 or so clones, 76% of them found once; the top ten carry 4.2%. Sequenced: peripheral blood. The receptor source for this set is a man aged 55-75 years with acute or convalescent COVID-19.

This clone was counted at least ten times. The V call is TRBV10-1, the J call TRBJ2-7; 8 bases are a match to TRBD2. The CDR3 extends over 15 amino acids. In germline, CDR1 is WNHNN, CDR2 SYGVQD (reference sequence). V lost 0 bases and J lost 5; bases outside the gene matches: 6. The chain's CDR3 is CASSESGSGSDEQYF. CDR3 in DNA: TGCGCCAGCAGTGAGTCTGGCAGCGGGAGTGACGAGCAGTACTTC.

The chain uses TRBV6-1 and TRBJ1-1, with 7 bases fitting TRBD1. The ends lost 5 bases at V and 3 bases at J; junction bases unmatched: 6. Germline V lookup: CDR1 MNHNS, CDR2 SASEGT. This CDR3 region has 14 residues. Written as DNA, the CDR3 is TGTGCCAGCAGTTTACAGGGGTTGGACACTGAAGCTTTCTTT. It yields the protein CASSLQGLDTEAFF.

This chain connects TRBV7-2 to TRBJ2-7; a weak D match, TRBD1 (5 bases). There are 16 residues in the CDR3. V lost 5 bases to trimming and J lost 0 bases, with 17 bases between them. In germline, CDR1 is SGHTA, CDR2 FQGNSA. CDR3 amino acids: CASSPAGSPSSYEQYF. The CDR3 DNA follows: TGTGCCAGCAGCCCCGCAGGGTCCCCGAGCTCCTACGAGCAGTACTTC.

This chain connects TRBV5-1 to TRBJ1-4; 10 bases fit TRBD1. V shed 3 bases and J 6 bases; nucleotides not matched to a gene: 5. CDR1 and CDR2 from the germline V gene are SGHRS and YFSETQ. The CDR3 extends over 15 amino acids. The DNA for the CDR3 is TGCGCCAGCAGCTCTCCGGGACAGGGGCATGAAAAACTGTTTTTT. Amino acids: CASSSPGQGHEKLFF.

V is TRBV5-1 and J is TRBJ2-1; 12 bases align to TRBD2. The CDR3 sequence is 17 residues long. The ends lost 0 bases at V and 4 bases at J; junction bases unmatched: 5. Germline V gene lookup returns CDR1 SGHRS and CDR2 YFSETQ. In DNA, the CDR3 is TGCGCCAGCAGCTTGGCCCCGACTAGCGGGAGATACAATGAGCAGTTCTTC. Protein product: CASSLAPTSGRYNEQFF.

The chain uses TRBV19 and TRBJ2-2; TRBD2 agrees at 10 bases. With 6 bases clipped from V and 0 bases from J, the junction kept 1 base outside the gene matches. The length of the CDR3 is 15 residues. Looked up from germline, CDR1 is LNHDA and CDR2 is SQIVND (reference sequence). The CDR3 spells CASRGLASNTGELFF. For the CDR3, the DNA is TGTGCCAGTAGGGGACTAGCGTCGAACACCGGGGAGCTGTTTTTT.

The chain links TRBV27 to TRBJ2-3; 7 nucleotides line up with TRBD1. CDR1 and CDR2 from the germline V gene are MNHEY and SMNVEV (reference sequence). CDR3 length: 17 amino acids. J lost 3 bases, V lost 6 bases, and 15 bases had no gene match. Here the CDR3 DNA reads TGTGCCAGCAGGCCTAACCGGGACAGAGTGAGTACAGATACGCAGTATTTT. This codes for CASRPNRDRVSTDTQYF.

V and J are TRBV14 and TRBJ1-2; no clear D. Deletions cut 0 bases from V and 4 bases from J, with 6 bases between. The CDR3 loop spans 13 amino acids. Germline V lookup: CDR1 SGHDN, CDR2 FVKESK. CDR3 nucleotides: TGTGCCAGCAGCCAAGATTACAGCTATGGCTACACCTTC. Protein product: CASSQDYSYGYTF.

This chain joins TRBV5-4 and TRBJ2-1, with 8 bases that match TRBD2. V shed 7 bases, J shed 9 bases, and the junction held 6 bases outside the gene matches. The CDR3 contains 12 residues. CDR1 and CDR2 from the germline V gene are SGHNT and YYREEE (reference sequence). The CDR3, as DNA: TGTGCCAGCGGCCGGCTAGCGGGTGAGCAGTTCTTC. This sequence encodes CASGRLAGEQFF.

This chain links TRBV30 with TRBJ2-7; the D gene is possibly TRBD2 (6 bases). The CDR3 has 17 residues. The ends were cut back, 1 base at V and 3 bases at J, with 22 bases in the middle. Germline V lookup: CDR1 GTSNPN, CDR2 SVGIG (reference sequence). The CDR3 DNA follows: TGTGCCTGGAGTGGTGGAGGAGGGTCCAGGGCCCGCTACGAGCAGTACTTC. Amino acids: CAWSGGGGSRARYEQYF.

This clone was seen only once. CDR3 in amino acids: CASSRGTASYEQYF. For the CDR3, the DNA is TGTGCCAGCAGCCGAGGGACTGCTTCCTACGAGCAGTACTTC. The genes are TRBV5-8 and TRBJ2-7; TRBD2 might be the D (6 bases). The CDR3 is 14 residues long. Trimming removed 4 bases at V and 1 base at J, with 12 bases between. Germline lookup yields CDR1 SGHTS and CDR2 YDEGEE. Combining the CDR3 with reference TRBV5-8 and TRBJ2-7 gives the whole variable domain EAGVTQSPTHLIKTRGQQATLRCSPISGHTSVYWYQQALGLGLQFLLWYDEGEERNRGNFPPRFSGRQFPNYSSELNVNALELEDSALYLCASSRGTASYEQYFGPGTRLTVT.

The J gene is TRBJ2-1, the V gene TRBV7-2; 7 bases line up with TRBD1. Germline CDR1 SGHTA, CDR2 FQGNSA. The length of the CDR3 is 15 residues. The trim removed 3 bases at V and 9 bases at J, leaving 11 bases unmatched. Here the CDR3 DNA reads TGTGCCAGCAGCTTCGGACAGGTCGCGGTCAGTGAGCAGTTCTTC. It translates to CASSFGQVAVSEQFF.

J is TRBJ1-1 and V is TRBV19; TRBD1 agrees at 8 bases. The CDR3 spans 15 residues. The germline CDR1 and CDR2 sequences are LNHDA and SQIVND (reference sequence). J gave up 3 bases and V 5 bases, and 8 bases lay outside the gene matches. CDR3 DNA: TGTGCCAGTAGTTCCTGGACAGGGAGGGACACTGAAGCTTTCTTT. Amino acid sequence: CASSSWTGRDTEAFF.

The genes are TRBV14 and TRBJ2-7; 8 bases are a match to TRBD2. Germline V gives CDR1 SGHDN, CDR2 FVKESK. The J segment lost 7 bases and the V segment lost 2 bases, leaving 7 bases of the junction unmatched. The CDR3 consists of 14 residues. The CDR3 sequence: CASSQYGGAIEQYF. The CDR3 DNA sequence: TGTGCCAGCAGCCAATACGGGGGGGCGATTGAGCAGTACTTC.

The chain employs TRBV7-8 and TRBJ2-7; 10 positions match TRBD2. J was trimmed by 7 bases and V by 5 bases; bases with no gene match: 8. The CDR3 is 14 amino acids. Germline V gene lookup returns CDR1 SGHVS and CDR2 FQNEAQ. CDR3 bases: TGTGCCAGCAGCGGTCAAGCGGGAGGGTCAGAGCAGTACTTC. Amino acids: CASSGQAGGSEQYF. The variable domain in full, with the rest retrieved from reference TRBV7-8 and TRBJ2-7, is GAGVSQSPRYKVAKRGQDVALRCDPISGHVSLFWYQQALGQGPEFLTYFQNEAQLDKSGLPSDRFFAERPEGSVSTLKIQRTQQEDSAVYLCASSGQAGGSEQYFGPGTRLTVT.

The V and J genes are TRBV9 and TRBJ2-5; 9 nucleotides align to TRBD2. V shed 6 bases and J 2 bases; nucleotides not matched to a gene: 11. The CDR3 spans 16 residues. The germline V gene has CDR1 SGDLS and CDR2 YYNGEE. DNA of the CDR3: TGTGCCAGCACGTCCCCCAGGAGCGGGAGGCAAGAGACCCAGTACTTC. It encodes CASTSPRSGRQETQYF.

V is TRBV18 and J is TRBJ1-3; 7 bases map to TRBD1. Germline trimming cut 3 bases from V and 1 base from J; bases unmatched to any gene: 3. This CDR3 region has 15 residues. From germline, CDR1 is KGHSH and CDR2 LQKENI. CDR3 DNA: TGTGCCAGCTCACCTCAACAGGGGTCTGGAAACACCATATATTTT. Residues: CASSPQQGSGNTIYF.

The chain joins TRBV5-1 to TRBJ2-3; 9 positions match TRBD1. Trimming removed 0 bases from V and 7 bases from J; junction bases left unmatched: 15. CDR1 is SGHRS and CDR2 is YFSETQ in the germline V gene. This CDR3 comprises 18 residues. CDR3 sequence: CASSLASTGGAGWNTQYF. The CDR3 DNA is TGCGCCAGCAGCTTGGCGTCCACAGGGGGCGCCGGGTGGAATACGCAGTATTTT.

The genes are TRBV30 and TRBJ1-2; D gene ambiguous. V was shortened by 0 bases and J by 8 bases, with 7 bases between the two germline ends. CDR3 length: 11 residues. Germline CDR1 is GTSNPN and CDR2 is SVGIG (reference sequence). The CDR3 spells CAWSVLGGYTF. DNA of the CDR3: TGTGCCTGGAGTGTACTAGGGGGCTACACCTTC.

The V call is TRBV7-9, the J call TRBJ2-1, with 10 nucleotides matching TRBD2. With V trimmed by 4 bases and J by 6 bases, 6 bases remained unmatched. This CDR3 spans 15 amino acids. CDR1 SEHNR and CDR2 FQNEAQ come from the germline V gene (reference sequence). In DNA form, the CDR3 reads TGTGCCAGCAGCTCTCAGCGGGAGGGCCTCAATGAGCAGTTCTTC. It is translated as CASSSQREGLNEQFF. The complete variable domain, with remaining parts taken from reference TRBV7-9 and TRBJ2-1, reads DTGVSQNPRHKITKRGQNVTFRCDPISEHNRLYWYRQTLGQGPEFLTYFQNEAQLEKSRLLSDRFSAERPKGSFSTLEIQRTEQGDSAMYLCASSSQREGLNEQFFGPGTRLTVL.